This T cell receptor (beta chain) was captured in a study of control samples from healthy donors and cancer patients. Here immunoSEQ multiplex PCR was the method, and the copy in TCRdb shows in-frame clones only, minus some. The profile shows roughly 450,000 clones, around 90% of them singletons. Germline CDR1 is SGDLS and CDR2 is YYNGEE. The germline V and J ends were trimmed by 4 bases and 7 bases, with 18 bases remaining between them. CDR3 length: 15 residues. This clone was observed a single time. V usage is TRBV9 and J usage is TRBJ2-1, with D tentatively TRBD2 (6 bases). The origin of this receptor is a man aged 35 to 55 with head and neck cancer. The sequenced material came from PBMCs. The CDR3 loop reads CASSTKGEVGNEQFF. DNA for the CDR3: TGTGCCAGCAGCACCAAAGGGGAGGTGGGAAATGAGCAGTTCTTC.